Below are 19 T cell receptor beta chains sequenced from a single sample in a study of T cell responses to AZD1222 COVID-19 vaccine. The data were produced by immunoSEQ multiplex PCR, yet TCRdb's version contains in-frame clones alone and is incomplete. The sample holds about 150,000 clones, roughly 92% seen once. The specimen comprised peripheral blood, sampled 28 days after the second AZD1222 dose. The receptors shown here come from an adult who received the AZD1222 COVID-19 vaccine.

This clone was seen more than once but under ten times. The genes are TRBV7-9 and TRBJ2-5; D may match TRBD1 or TRBD2 (5 bases each). Per germline, CDR1 SEHNR and CDR2 FQNEAQ (reference sequence). V shed 2 bases and J shed 5 bases, with 9 bases lying between them. This CDR3 spans 13 amino acids. The CDR3 region is CASSLFEGETQYF. The CDR3 bases are TGTGCCAGCAGCTTATTCGAGGGGGAGACCCAGTACTTC.

The chain combines TRBV4-3 with TRBJ2-7, with D uncertain. Per germline, CDR1 LGHNA and CDR2 YSLEER. Trimming took 3 bases from V and 0 from J, leaving 12 bases between them. The length of the CDR3 is 15 residues. CDR3 bases: TGCGCCAGCAGCCACAAAACTGCGAGCTCCTACGAGCAGTACTTC. Residues: CASSHKTASSYEQYF.

J is TRBJ2-7 and V is TRBV29-1; 7 nucleotides agree with TRBD1. The CDR3 is 12 residues long. Per germline, CDR1 SQVTM and CDR2 ANQGSEA. V gave up 8 bases and J gave up 5 bases; unmatched junction bases: 9. CDR3 nucleotide sequence: TGCAGCCACCGGGACAGCAAGGACGAGCAGTACTTC. Amino acids: CSHRDSKDEQYF.

The V gene is TRBV7-2, the J gene TRBJ1-6; TRBD1 matches at 9 bases. Germline V lookup: CDR1 SGHTA, CDR2 FQGNSA. V was clipped by 5 bases and J by 0 bases; unmatched bases: 8. The CDR3 has 18 amino acids. The CDR3 here is CASSPKGQGSSYNSPLHF. The CDR3 region has the DNA TGTGCCAGCAGCCCCAAGGGACAGGGAAGCTCCTATAATTCACCCCTCCACTTT.

The chain employs TRBV9 and TRBJ2-3, with 11 bases lining up with TRBD2. Per germline, CDR1 SGDLS and CDR2 YYNGEE. V shed 3 bases and J 6 bases; nucleotides not matched to a gene: 9. The CDR3 has 16 residues. DNA of the CDR3: TGTGCCAGCAGCGATAGACTAGCGGGGTTCGGGGATACGCAGTATTTT. The encoded protein is CASSDRLAGFGDTQYF.

This chain connects TRBV7-3 to TRBJ2-2, with D uncertain. This CDR3 has 14 residues. Trimming took 2 bases from V and 5 from J, leaving 9 bases between them. Germline CDR1 reads SGHTA; CDR2 reads FQGTGA. The CDR3 coding sequence is TGTGCCAGCAGCTTATATTCCATAACCGGGGAGCTGTTTTTT. This gives the protein CASSLYSITGELFF.

The genes are TRBV27 and TRBJ2-2; maybe TRBD1 (5 bases). This CDR3 is 14 amino acids long. V lost 3 bases and J lost 6, with 11 bases in between. Germline V gene data show CDR1 as MNHEY and CDR2 as SMNVEV (reference sequence). The CDR3 protein is CASSLGLTAGELFF. In DNA, the CDR3 is TGTGCCAGCAGTTTGGGGCTAACTGCCGGGGAGCTGTTTTTT.

This clone has just one count. The chain employs TRBV4-3 and TRBJ1-1, with TRBD1 matching over 8 bases. The V and J ends lost 1 base and 5 bases, in that order; junction bases with no gene match: 9. CDR1 and CDR2 (germline): LGHNA, YSLEER. The CDR3 is 16 amino acids. The CDR3 loop is CASSQGGGQGKTEAFF. The CDR3 nucleotides are TGCGCCAGCAGCCAAGGGGGCGGACAGGGAAAGACTGAAGCTTTCTTT.

To note about this clone: This specimen includes other DNA sequences encoding the same CDR3. The chain has TRBV11-3 and TRBJ2-7; D remains unclear. There are 13 residues in the CDR3. Trimming stripped 1 base from V and 3 bases from J, with 7 bases between. The germline V gene has CDR1 SGHNT and CDR2 YENEEA. The CDR3 DNA reads as TGTGCCAGCAGCTTAGGCTCAAGCTACGAGCAGTACTTC. This translates into CASSLGSSYEQYF.

The CDR3 coding sequence is TGCGCCAGCAGCTCATGGGCGGTAAGGGCAGATACGCAGTATTTT. It yields the protein CASSSWAVRADTQYF. This chain joins TRBV4-3 and TRBJ2-3; D not resolved. V lost 5 bases, J lost 4 bases, and 16 bases lay in between. The CDR3 sequence is 15 residues long. Germline values: CDR1 LGHNA, CDR2 YSLEER.

This clone appeared a few times. The chain uses TRBV2 and TRBJ2-7, with D maybe TRBD1 (5 bases). The CDR3 has 12 amino acids. The germline V gene encodes CDR1 SNHLY and CDR2 FYNNEI. Trimming left V 6 bases short and J 3 bases short, with 9 bases between. CDR3 protein: CASSRRGYEQYF. The CDR3 DNA follows: TGTGCCAGCAGCCGTAGGGGCTACGAGCAGTACTTC.

This clone showed up just once. The V gene is TRBV18, the J gene TRBJ2-7; unclear D gene. The V end lost 1 base, the J end lost 0 bases, and 7 bases lay between the germline ends. CDR3 length: 14 residues. The germline gives CDR1 KGHSH, CDR2 LQKENI. The CDR3 sequence is CASSPRDISYEQYF. The CDR3 DNA is TGTGCCAGCTCACCACGGGATATCTCCTACGAGCAGTACTTC. Together with reference TRBV18 and TRBJ2-7, the CDR3 gives the full variable domain: NAGVMQNPRHLVRRRGQEARLRCSPMKGHSHVYWYRQLPEEGLKFMVYLQKENIIDESGMPKERFSAEFPKEGPSILRIQQVVRGDSAAYFCASSPRDISYEQYFGPGTRLTVT.

A note on this clone: Its ends do not fully match the called genes, so a read error is possible. The chain carries TRBV7-8 and TRBJ2-6, with TRBD1 matching over 7 bases. This CDR3 has 16 amino acids. CDR1 and CDR2 (germline): SGHVS, FQNEAQ. CDR3 loop: CASSAGTALRANVPTF. The CDR3 region has the DNA TGTGCCAGCAGCGCCGGGACAGCCCTCAGGGCCAACGTCCCGACTTTC. The full variable domain, with the rest looked up from reference TRBV7-8 and TRBJ2-6, is GAGVSQSPRYKVAKRGQDVALRCDPISGHVSLFWYQQALGQGPEFLTYFQNEAQLDKSGLPSDRFFAERPEGSVSTLKIQRTQQEDSAVYLCASSAGTALRANVPTFGAGSRLTVL.

This clone showed up just a few times. This CDR3 is also generated by other DNA sequences in the sample. The genes are TRBV2 and TRBJ2-3; weak D call: TRBD1 (7 bases). The CDR3 has 14 amino acids. Trimming took off 3 bases at V and 3 bases at J, with 10 bases between the two ends. CDR1 and CDR2 (germline): SNHLY, FYNNEI. CDR3: CASSDQGGTDTQYF. CDR3 DNA sequence: TGTGCCAGCAGTGACCAGGGGGGTACAGATACGCAGTATTTT. The variable domain in full, completed from reference TRBV2 and TRBJ2-3, reads EPEVTQTPSHQVTQMGQEVILRCVPISNHLYFYWYRQILGQKVEFLVSFYNNEISEKSEIFDDQFSVERPDGSNFTLKIRSTKLEDSAMYFCASSDQGGTDTQYFGPGTRLTVL.

The chain combines TRBV7-2 with TRBJ2-3; 7 bases fit TRBD2. J was trimmed by 6 bases and V by 3 bases; bases with no gene match: 12. This CDR3 contains 16 residues. The germline gives CDR1 SGHTA, CDR2 FQGNSA. The DNA of the CDR3 is TGTGCCAGCAGCTTGCAATTCGTAGGGGAGGGGGATACGCAGTATTTT. As protein: CASSLQFVGEGDTQYF.

The genes are TRBV19 and TRBJ2-1, with 8 bases matching TRBD2. The V segment lost 2 bases and the J segment 8 bases; nucleotides outside the gene matches: 8. This CDR3 is 15 amino acids long. The V gene's germline CDR1 is LNHDA and CDR2 SQIVND (reference sequence). CDR3 sequence (DNA): TGTGCCAGTAGTATAAGGTCTAGCGGGCGGGATGAGCAGTTCTTC. This gives the protein CASSIRSSGRDEQFF.

The chain has TRBV7-6 and TRBJ1-1, with 7 bases that match TRBD1. Germline V lookup: CDR1 SGHVS, CDR2 FNYEAQ. The CDR3 has 15 amino acids. The junction had 12 bases not matched to a gene; V was cut back by 5 bases and J by 6 bases. The CDR3 sequence: CASSPNQGGTAEAFF. The CDR3 DNA sequence: TGTGCCAGCAGCCCGAACCAGGGGGGGACAGCTGAAGCTTTCTTT.

In this sample, this clone turned up a few times. The V call is TRBV28, the J call TRBJ2-5; no clear D. Per germline, CDR1 MDHEN and CDR2 SYDVKM. V shed 2 bases and J shed 2 bases, with 6 bases lying between them. There are 13 residues in the CDR3. The CDR3 is CASSLTVQETQYF. Written as DNA, the CDR3 is TGTGCCAGCAGTTTAACAGTTCAAGAGACCCAGTACTTC.

This sequence joins TRBV6-2 or TRBV6-3 and TRBJ2-7; the match to TRBD1 covers 7 bases. The junction had 6 bases not matched to a gene; V was cut back by 2 bases and J by 2 bases. Germline CDR1 MNHEY, CDR2 SVGEGT. The CDR3 covers 15 residues. The CDR3 DNA follows: TGTGCCAGCAGTTACGGGTTGGGGACAGCCTACGAGCAGTACTTC. Its translation is CASSYGLGTAYEQYF.